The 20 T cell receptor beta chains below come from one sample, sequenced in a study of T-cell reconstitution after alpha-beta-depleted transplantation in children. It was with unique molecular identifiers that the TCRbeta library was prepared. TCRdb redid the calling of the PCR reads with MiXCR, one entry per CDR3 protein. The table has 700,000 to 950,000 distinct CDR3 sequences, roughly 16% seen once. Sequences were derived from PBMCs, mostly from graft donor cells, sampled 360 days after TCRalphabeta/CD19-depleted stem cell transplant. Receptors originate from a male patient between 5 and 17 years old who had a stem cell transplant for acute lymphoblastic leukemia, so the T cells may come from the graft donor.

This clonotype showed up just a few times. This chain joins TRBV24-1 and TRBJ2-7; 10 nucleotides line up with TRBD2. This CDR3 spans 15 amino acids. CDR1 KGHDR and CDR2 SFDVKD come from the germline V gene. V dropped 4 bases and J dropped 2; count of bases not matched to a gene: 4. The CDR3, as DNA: TGTGCCACCAGTGACCCTAGCGGGAGCACCTACGAGCAGTACTTC. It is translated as CATSDPSGSTYEQYF.

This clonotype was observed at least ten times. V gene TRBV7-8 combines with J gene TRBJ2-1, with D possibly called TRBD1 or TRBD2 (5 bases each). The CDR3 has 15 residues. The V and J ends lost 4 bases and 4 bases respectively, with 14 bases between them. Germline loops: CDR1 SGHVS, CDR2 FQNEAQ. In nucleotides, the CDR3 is TGTGCCAGCAGCTCGAGAGGGGTGAGTTACAATGAGCAGTTCTTC. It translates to CASSSRGVSYNEQFF.

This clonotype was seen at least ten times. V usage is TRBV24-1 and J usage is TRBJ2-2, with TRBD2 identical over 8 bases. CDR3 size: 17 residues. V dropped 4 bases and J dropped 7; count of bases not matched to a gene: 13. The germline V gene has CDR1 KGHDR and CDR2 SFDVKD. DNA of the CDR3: TGTGCCACCAGTGACGGAGTAGGAGTAGCGGGAATCGGGGAGCTGTTTTTT. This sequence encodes CATSDGVGVAGIGELFF.

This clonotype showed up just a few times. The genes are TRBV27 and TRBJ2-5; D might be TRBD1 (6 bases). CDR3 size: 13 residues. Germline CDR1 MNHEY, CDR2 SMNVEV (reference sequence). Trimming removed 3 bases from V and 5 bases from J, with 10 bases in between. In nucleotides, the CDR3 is TGTGCCAGCAGTTTCATACAGGGTGAGACCCAGTACTTC. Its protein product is CASSFIQGETQYF.

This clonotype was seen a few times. Written as DNA, the CDR3 is TGTGCCACCAGCGACCTACAACGAAGCACAGATACGCAGTATTTT. Protein: CATSDLQRSTDTQYF. The J gene is TRBJ2-3, the V gene TRBV15; D unclear. Germline V lookup: CDR1 LNHNV, CDR2 YYDKDF (reference sequence). V lost 5 bases, J lost 0 bases, and 12 bases lay in between. The CDR3 is 15 residues long.

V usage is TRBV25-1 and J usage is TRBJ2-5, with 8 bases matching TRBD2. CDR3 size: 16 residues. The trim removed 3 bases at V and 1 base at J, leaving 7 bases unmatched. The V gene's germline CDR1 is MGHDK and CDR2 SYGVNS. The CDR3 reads CASSDWIAGSQETQYF. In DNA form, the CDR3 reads TGTGCCAGCAGTGATTGGATAGCGGGGTCCCAAGAGACCCAGTACTTC. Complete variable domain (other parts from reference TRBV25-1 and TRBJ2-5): EADIYQTPRYLVIGTGKKITLECSQTMGHDKMYWYQQDPGMELHLIHYSYGVNSTEKGDLSSESTVSRIRTEHFPLTLESARPSHTSQYLCASSDWIAGSQETQYFGPGTRLLVL.

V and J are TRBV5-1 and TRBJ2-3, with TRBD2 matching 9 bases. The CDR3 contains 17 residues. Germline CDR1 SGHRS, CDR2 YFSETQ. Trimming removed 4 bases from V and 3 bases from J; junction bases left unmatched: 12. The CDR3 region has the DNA TGCGCCAGCAGCCCGACGTGGCGGGAGGGCCAGACAGATACGCAGTATTTT. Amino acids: CASSPTWREGQTDTQYF.

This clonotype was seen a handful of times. Here the CDR3 DNA reads TGCGCCAGCAGCCAAGTGGCGGGGTTCGACGAGCAGTACTTC. It encodes CASSQVAGFDEQYF. The rearrangement uses TRBV4-1 and TRBJ2-7; TRBD2 might be the D (6 bases). Germline loops: CDR1 MGHRA, CDR2 YSYEKL. The length of the CDR3 is 14 residues. Trimming stripped 1 base from V and 5 bases from J, with 12 bases between.

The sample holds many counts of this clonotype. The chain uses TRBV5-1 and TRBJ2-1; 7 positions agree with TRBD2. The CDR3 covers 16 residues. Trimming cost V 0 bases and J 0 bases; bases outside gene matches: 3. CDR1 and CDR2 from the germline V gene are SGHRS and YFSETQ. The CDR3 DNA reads TGCGCCAGCAGCTTGGTAGGCGGGAGCTCCTACAATGAGCAGTTCTTC. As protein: CASSLVGGSSYNEQFF.

CDR3: CASSSDFNEQYF. Here the CDR3 DNA reads TGCGCCAGCAGCTCGGATTTCAACGAGCAGTACTTC. The chain has TRBV5-1 and TRBJ2-7; D is ambiguous. Germline V gene sequence: CDR1 SGHRS, CDR2 YFSETQ. The CDR3 is 12 amino acids. V was shortened by 3 bases and J by 5 bases, with 9 bases between the two germline ends. The full variable domain, in which reference TRBV5-1 and TRBJ2-7 provide the parts outside the CDR3, is KAGVTQTPRYLIKTRGQQVTLSCSPISGHRSVSWYQQTPGQGLQFLFEYFSETQRNKGNFPGRFSGRQFSNSRSEMNVSTLELGDSALYLCASSSDFNEQYFGPGTRLTVT.

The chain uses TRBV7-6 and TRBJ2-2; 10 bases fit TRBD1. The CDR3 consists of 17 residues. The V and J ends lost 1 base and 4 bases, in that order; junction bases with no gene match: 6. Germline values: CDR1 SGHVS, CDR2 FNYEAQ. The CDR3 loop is CASSLGQGARVTGELFF. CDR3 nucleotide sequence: TGTGCCAGCAGCTTAGGACAGGGGGCGAGAGTCACCGGGGAGCTGTTTTTT.

The DNA for the CDR3 is TGCGCCAGCAGCTTCACAGGGCTCGCAGATACGCAGTATTTT. It codes for CASSFTGLADTQYF. The chain couples TRBV5-1 to TRBJ2-3; the D gene is possibly TRBD1 (6 bases). The CDR3 contains 14 residues. Germline V lookup: CDR1 SGHRS, CDR2 YFSETQ. Trimming left V 2 bases short and J 4 bases short, with 11 bases between.

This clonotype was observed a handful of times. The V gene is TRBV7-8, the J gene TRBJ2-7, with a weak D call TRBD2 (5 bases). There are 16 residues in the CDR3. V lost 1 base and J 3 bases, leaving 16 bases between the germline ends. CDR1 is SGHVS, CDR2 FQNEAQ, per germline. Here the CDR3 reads CASSLVRRIVGYEQYF. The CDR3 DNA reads TGTGCCAGCAGCTTAGTTAGGAGGATAGTAGGCTACGAGCAGTACTTC.

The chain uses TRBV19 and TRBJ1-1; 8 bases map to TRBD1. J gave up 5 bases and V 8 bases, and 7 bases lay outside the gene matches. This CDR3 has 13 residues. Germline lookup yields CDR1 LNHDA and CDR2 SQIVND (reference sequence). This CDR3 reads CASSDRAWTEAFF. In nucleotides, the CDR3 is TGTGCCAGTTCGGACAGGGCCTGGACTGAAGCTTTCTTT.

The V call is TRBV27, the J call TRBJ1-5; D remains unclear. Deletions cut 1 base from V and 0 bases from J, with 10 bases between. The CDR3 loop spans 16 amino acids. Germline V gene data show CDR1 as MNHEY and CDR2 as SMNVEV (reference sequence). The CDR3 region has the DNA TGTGCCAGCAGTTTATGGAGTGGTTATAGCAATCAGCCCCAGCATTTT. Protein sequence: CASSLWSGYSNQPQHF.

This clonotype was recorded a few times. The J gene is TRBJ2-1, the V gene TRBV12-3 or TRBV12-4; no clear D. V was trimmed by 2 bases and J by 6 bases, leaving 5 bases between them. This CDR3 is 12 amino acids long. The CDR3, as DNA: TGTGCCAGCAGTTTATATCCCAATGAGCAGTTCTTC. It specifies CASSLYPNEQFF.

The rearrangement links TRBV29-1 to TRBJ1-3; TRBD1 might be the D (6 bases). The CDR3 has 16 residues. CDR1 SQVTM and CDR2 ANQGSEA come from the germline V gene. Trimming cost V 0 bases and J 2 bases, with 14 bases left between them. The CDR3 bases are TGCAGCGTTGAAGATGGGGGGGCAGGGGCTGGAAACACCATATATTTT. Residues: CSVEDGGAGAGNTIYF. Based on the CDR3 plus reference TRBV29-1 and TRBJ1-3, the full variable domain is SAVISQKPSRDICQRGTSLTIQCQVDSQVTMMFWYRQQPGQSLTLIATANQGSEATYESGFVIDKFPISRPNLTFSTLTVSNMSPEDSSIYLCSVEDGGAGAGNTIYFGEGSWLTVV.

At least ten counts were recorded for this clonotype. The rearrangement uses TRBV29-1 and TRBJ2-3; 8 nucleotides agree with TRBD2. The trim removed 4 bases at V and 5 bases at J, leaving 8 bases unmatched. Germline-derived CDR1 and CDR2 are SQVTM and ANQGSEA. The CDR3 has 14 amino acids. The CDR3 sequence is CSVVDREGGDTQYF. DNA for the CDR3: TGCAGCGTTGTGGACCGGGAGGGTGGAGATACGCAGTATTTT.

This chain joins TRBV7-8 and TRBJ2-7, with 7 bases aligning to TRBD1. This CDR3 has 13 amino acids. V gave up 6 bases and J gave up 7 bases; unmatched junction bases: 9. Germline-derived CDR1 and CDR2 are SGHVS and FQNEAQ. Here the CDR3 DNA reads TGTGCCAGCAGTATTGACAGGGCGCGGGAGCAGTACTTC. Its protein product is CASSIDRAREQYF.

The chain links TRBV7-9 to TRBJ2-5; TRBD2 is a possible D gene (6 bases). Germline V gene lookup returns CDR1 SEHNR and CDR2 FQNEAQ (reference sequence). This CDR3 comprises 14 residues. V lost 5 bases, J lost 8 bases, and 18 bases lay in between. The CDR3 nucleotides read TGTGCCAGCAGCCCGCGGGATCGGAGACCCACCCAGTACTTC. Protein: CASSPRDRRPTQYF.